The T cell receptor (beta chain) described here comes from a study of blood T cell repertoires in COVID-19. The overall study: Sites in the United States, Italy and Spain provided acute and convalescent COVID-19 samples.

The CDR3 totals 15 residues. V lost 5 bases, J lost 0 bases, and 14 bases lay in between. Germline V lookup: CDR1 MNHEY, CDR2 SVGAGI. Assay: immunoSEQ multiplex PCR; the TCRdb copy retains only in-frame clones and omits some. The repertoire holds tens of thousands of clones, 83% seen once, with about a sixth in the top ten. V and J are TRBV6-5 and TRBJ2-7; D is possibly TRBD2 (5 bases). The clonotype was recovered from a woman in her sixties or seventies with acute or convalescent COVID-19. Sequencing used peripheral blood. Here the CDR3 reads CASSIAPEGSYEQYF. CDR3 DNA sequence: TGTGCCAGCAGTATAGCTCCCGAGGGCTCCTACGAGCAGTACTTC.